This T cell receptor beta chain was recorded in a study of memory CD4+ T cells and cytomegalovirus serostatus. Some clones are missing from TCRdb's copy, which holds only in-frame ones; the method was immunoSEQ multiplex PCR. In the table there are approximately 49,000 clones, 60% to 80% of which are singletons. The sort gate was single viable CD3+CD4+CD8-CD45RO+ cells for memory CD4+ T cells. Serostatus was set by detecting CMV pp150, pp28, p38, p52 IgG. Total CD4+ T cells were enriched by CD4 positive selection. The CDR3 has 13 amino acids. The germline CDR1 and CDR2 sequences are LGHNA and YSLEER. Trimming left V 7 bases short and J 4 bases short, with 13 bases between.

The chain recombines TRBV4-3 with TRBJ1-1; possible D gene TRBD1, 5 bases. This receptor was identified in an adult in good health and CMV-seronegative. Sample: memory CD4+ T cells from blood. The CDR3 loop is CASNTRGGTEAFF. The CDR3, as DNA: TGCGCCAGCAATACTCGGGGGGGCACTGAAGCTTTCTTT.